This TCR beta chain came from a study of blood T cell repertoires in COVID-19. Study at large: Samples of COVID-19 (acute and convalescent) were obtained from the United States, Italy and Spain. T cells, B-cell-depleted T cells, or PBMCs supplied cDNA or gDNA.

Recruited during active infection, patients (from Seattle) were subsequently followed longitudinally. Per the study methods: Nucleated cell counts were estimated from reference gene primer amplification. Profiled with immunoSEQ multiplex PCR; TCRdb holds only in-frame clones, not every one. The V and J calls and clone size come from that table; D and trimming were worked out from the DNA. The table records some 350,000 clones, over 70% of them present only once. The CDR3 is made up of 15 amino acids. Germline V gives CDR1 KGHDR, CDR2 SFDVKD. Germline trimming cut 7 bases from V and 7 bases from J; bases unmatched to any gene: 8.

V and J are TRBV24-1 and TRBJ2-2; 10 bases match TRBD2. The source of this sequence is a woman between 45 and 60 years old with COVID-19, enrolled during active disease. Source material: peripheral blood. CDR3 sequence reads: CATRESGGAIGELFF. The CDR3 nucleotides read TGTGCCACCAGGGAGAGCGGGGGGGCGATCGGGGAGCTGTTTTTT.